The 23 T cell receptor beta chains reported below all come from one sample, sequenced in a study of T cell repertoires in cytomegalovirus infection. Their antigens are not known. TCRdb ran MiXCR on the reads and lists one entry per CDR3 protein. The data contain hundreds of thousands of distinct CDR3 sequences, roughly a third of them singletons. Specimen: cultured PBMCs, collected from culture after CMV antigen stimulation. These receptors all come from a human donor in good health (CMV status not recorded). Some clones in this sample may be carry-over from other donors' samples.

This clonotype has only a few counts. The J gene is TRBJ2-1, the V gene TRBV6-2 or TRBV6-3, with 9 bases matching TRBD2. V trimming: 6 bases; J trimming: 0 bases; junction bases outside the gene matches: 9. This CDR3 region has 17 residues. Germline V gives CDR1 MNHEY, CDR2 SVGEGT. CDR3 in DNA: TGTGCCAGCAGCCCAGCGGGAGGATCCGGCTCCTACAATGAGCAGTTCTTC. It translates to CASSPAGGSGSYNEQFF.

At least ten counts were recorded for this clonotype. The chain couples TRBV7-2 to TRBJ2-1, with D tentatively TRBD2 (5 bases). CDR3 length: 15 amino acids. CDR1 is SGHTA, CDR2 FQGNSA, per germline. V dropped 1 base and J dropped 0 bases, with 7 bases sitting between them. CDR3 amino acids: CASSLGTRSYNEQFF. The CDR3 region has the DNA TGTGCCAGCAGCTTAGGGACTCGCTCCTACAATGAGCAGTTCTTC.

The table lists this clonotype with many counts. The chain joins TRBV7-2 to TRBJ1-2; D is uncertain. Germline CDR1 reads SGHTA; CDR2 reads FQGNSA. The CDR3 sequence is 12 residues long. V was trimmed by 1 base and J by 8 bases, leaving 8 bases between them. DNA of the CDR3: TGTGCCAGCAGCTTAGGACAAGGAGGCTACACCTTC. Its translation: CASSLGQGGYTF.

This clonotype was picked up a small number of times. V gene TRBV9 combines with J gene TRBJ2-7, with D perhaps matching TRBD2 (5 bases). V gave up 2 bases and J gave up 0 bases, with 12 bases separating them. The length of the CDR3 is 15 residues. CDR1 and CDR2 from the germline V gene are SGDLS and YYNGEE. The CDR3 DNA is TGTGCCAGCAGCGTCCGACCCGGGGACTCCTACGAGCAGTACTTC. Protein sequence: CASSVRPGDSYEQYF.

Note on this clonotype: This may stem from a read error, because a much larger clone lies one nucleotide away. The CDR3 nucleotides read TGTGCCAGCAGTTCCAGGGAAGATACGCAGTATTTT. This translates into CASSSREDTQYF. This chain uses TRBV28 with TRBJ2-3; tentatively, D is TRBD1 (5 bases). CDR3 size: 12 residues. CDR1 and CDR2 from the germline V gene are MDHEN and SYDVKM. Trimming stripped 4 bases from V and 5 bases from J, with 7 bases between.

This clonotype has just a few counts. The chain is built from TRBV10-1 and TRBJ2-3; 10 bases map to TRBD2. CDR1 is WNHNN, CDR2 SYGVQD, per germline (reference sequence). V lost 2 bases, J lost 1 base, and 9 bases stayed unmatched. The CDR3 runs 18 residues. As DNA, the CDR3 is TGCGCCAGCAGTGAGGTCGTGGCTAGCGGGAGAGGCACAGATACGCAGTATTTT. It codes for CASSEVVASGRGTDTQYF.

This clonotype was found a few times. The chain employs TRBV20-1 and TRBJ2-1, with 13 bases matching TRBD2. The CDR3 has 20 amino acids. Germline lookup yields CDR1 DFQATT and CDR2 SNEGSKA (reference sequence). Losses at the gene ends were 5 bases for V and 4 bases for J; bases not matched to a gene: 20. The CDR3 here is CSAPSPGTSGAGQIYNEQFF. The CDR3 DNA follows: TGCAGTGCTCCCTCTCCGGGGACTAGCGGGGCAGGACAAATTTACAATGAGCAGTTCTTC.

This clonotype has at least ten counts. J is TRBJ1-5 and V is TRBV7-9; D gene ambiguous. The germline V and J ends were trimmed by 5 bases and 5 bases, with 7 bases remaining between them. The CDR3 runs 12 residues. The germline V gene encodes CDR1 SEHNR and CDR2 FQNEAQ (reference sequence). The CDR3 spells CASSLRDQPQHF. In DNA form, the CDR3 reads TGTGCCAGCAGCCTACGGGATCAGCCCCAGCATTTT.

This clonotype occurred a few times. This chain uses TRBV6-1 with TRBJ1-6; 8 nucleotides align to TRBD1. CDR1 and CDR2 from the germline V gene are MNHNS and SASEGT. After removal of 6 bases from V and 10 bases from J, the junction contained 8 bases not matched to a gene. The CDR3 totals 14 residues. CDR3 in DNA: TGTGCCAGCAGACCGGGACAGGCTGGCTCACCCCTCCACTTT. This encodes CASRPGQAGSPLHF.

In DNA, the CDR3 is TGTGCCAGCAGCTTAGAGACGGGGACAGGGAAAGGCTACACCTTC. It codes for CASSLETGTGKGYTF. J is TRBJ1-2 and V is TRBV7-2, with 9 positions matching TRBD1. This CDR3 spans 15 amino acids. CDR1 is SGHTA and CDR2 is FQGNSA in the germline V gene. V lost 1 base and J lost 8; bases outside the gene matches: 8.

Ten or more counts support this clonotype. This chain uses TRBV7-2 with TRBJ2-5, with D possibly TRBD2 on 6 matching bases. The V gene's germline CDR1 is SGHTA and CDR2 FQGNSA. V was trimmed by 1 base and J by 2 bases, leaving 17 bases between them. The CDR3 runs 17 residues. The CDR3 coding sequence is TGTGCCAGCAGCTTAGTTATGAGGTCGGGAGTGCAAGAGACCCAGTACTTC. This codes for CASSLVMRSGVQETQYF.

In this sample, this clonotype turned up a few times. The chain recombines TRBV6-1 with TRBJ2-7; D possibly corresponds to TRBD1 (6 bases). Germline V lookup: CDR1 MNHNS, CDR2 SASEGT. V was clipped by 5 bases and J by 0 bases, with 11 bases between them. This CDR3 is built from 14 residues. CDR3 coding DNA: TGTGCCAGCAGTCCGGGACACTCCTCCTACGAGCAGTACTTC. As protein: CASSPGHSSYEQYF.

The CDR3 coding sequence is TGTGCCACCAGTGCTGCTAGCGGGTTCACAAGGGCTGGATCCTACAATGAGCAGTTCTTC. The encoded protein is CATSAASGFTRAGSYNEQFF. The chain has TRBV24-1 and TRBJ2-1; 8 positions match TRBD2. CDR1 is KGHDR and CDR2 is SFDVKD in the germline V gene. The J segment lost 1 base and the V segment lost 5 bases, leaving 18 bases of the junction unmatched. This CDR3 region has 20 residues.

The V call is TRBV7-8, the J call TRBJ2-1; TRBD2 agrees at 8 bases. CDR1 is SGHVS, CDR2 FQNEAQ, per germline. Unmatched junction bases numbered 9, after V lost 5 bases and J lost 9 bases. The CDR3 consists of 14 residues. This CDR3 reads CASSTSGIRGEQFF. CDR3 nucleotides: TGTGCCAGCAGCACTAGCGGAATTCGGGGTGAGCAGTTCTTC. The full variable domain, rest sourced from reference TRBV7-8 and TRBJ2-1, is GAGVSQSPRYKVAKRGQDVALRCDPISGHVSLFWYQQALGQGPEFLTYFQNEAQLDKSGLPSDRFFAERPEGSVSTLKIQRTQQEDSAVYLCASSTSGIRGEQFFGPGTRLTVL.

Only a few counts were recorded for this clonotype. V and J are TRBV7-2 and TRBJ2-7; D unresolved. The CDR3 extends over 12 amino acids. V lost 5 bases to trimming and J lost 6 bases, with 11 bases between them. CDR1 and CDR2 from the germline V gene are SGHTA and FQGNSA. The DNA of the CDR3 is TGTGCCAGCAGCCCTCAGGCTGCCGAGCAGTACTTC. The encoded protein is CASSPQAAEQYF.

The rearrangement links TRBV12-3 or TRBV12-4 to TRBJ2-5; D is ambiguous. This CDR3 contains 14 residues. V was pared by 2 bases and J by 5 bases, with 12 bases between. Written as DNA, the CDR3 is TGTGCCAGCAGTTTAAGGCAGTTGGGGGAGACCCAGTACTTC. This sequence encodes CASSLRQLGETQYF.

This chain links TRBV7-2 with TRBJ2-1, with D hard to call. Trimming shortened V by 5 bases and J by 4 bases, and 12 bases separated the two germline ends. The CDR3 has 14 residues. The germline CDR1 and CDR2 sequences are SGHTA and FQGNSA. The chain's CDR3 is CASSPTLGYNEQFF. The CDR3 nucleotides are TGTGCCAGCAGCCCGACTCTGGGGTACAATGAGCAGTTCTTC.

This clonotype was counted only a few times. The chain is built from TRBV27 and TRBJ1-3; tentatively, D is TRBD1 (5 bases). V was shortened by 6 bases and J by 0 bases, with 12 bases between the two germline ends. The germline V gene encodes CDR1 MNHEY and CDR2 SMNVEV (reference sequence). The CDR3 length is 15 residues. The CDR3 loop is CASRLTAVSGNTIYF. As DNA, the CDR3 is TGTGCCAGCAGACTGACAGCCGTCTCTGGAAACACCATATATTTT.

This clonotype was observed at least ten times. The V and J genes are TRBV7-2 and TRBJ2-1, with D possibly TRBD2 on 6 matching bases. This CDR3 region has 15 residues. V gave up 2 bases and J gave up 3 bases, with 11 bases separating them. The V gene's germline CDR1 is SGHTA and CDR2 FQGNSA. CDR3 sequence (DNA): TGTGCCAGCAGCTTATCGCGGGACCTCTACAATGAGCAGTTCTTC. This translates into CASSLSRDLYNEQFF.

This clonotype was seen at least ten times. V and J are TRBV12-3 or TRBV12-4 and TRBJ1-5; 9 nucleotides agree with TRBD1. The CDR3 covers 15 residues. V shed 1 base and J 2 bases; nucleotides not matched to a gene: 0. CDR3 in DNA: TGTGCCAGCAGTTTAGGGGACAGGGGCAATCAGCCCCAGCATTTT. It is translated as CASSLGDRGNQPQHF.

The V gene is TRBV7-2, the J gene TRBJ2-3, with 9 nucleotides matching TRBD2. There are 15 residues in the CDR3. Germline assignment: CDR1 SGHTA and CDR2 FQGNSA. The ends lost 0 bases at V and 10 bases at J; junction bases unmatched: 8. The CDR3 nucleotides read TGTGCCAGCAGCTTAGCCCTGACTAGCGGCGGTTCGCAGTATTTT. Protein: CASSLALTSGGSQYF. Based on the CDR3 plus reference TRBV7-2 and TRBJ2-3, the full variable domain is GAGVSQSPSNKVTEKGKDVELRCDPISGHTALYWYRQSLGQGLEFLIYFQGNSAPDKSGLPSDRFSAERTGGSVSTLTIQRTQQEDSAVYLCASSLALTSGGSQYFGPGTRLTVL.

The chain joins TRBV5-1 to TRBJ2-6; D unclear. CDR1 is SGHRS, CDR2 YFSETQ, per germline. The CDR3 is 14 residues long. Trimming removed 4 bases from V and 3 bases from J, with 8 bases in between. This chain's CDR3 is CASSKEDGANVLTF. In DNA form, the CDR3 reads TGCGCCAGCAGCAAGGAAGATGGGGCCAACGTCCTGACTTTC. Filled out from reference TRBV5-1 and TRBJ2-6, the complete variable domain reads KAGVTQTPRYLIKTRGQQVTLSCSPISGHRSVSWYQQTPGQGLQFLFEYFSETQRNKGNFPGRFSGRQFSNSRSEMNVSTLELGDSALYLCASSKEDGANVLTFGAGSRLTVL.

DNA of the CDR3: TGTGCCAGCAGGCCTGGTGCCGGGGAGCTGTTTTTT. Its protein is CASRPGAGELFF. The V call is TRBV27, the J call TRBJ2-2; D call uncertain. There are 12 residues in the CDR3. V lost 6 bases and J 6 bases, leaving 8 bases between the germline ends. Germline assignment: CDR1 MNHEY and CDR2 SMNVEV (reference sequence).